A single sample gave rise to the 3 T cell receptor beta chains below, sequenced in a study of T cells in Graves' hyperthyroidism and ophthalmopathy. From RNA transcripts, TCR beta CDR3 regions were amplified. HTBI primers were used for first-round RT-PCR of the TCR CDR3. In TCRdb, the multiplex PCR reads were re-called with MiXCR into one record per CDR3 protein. The sample holds a few hundred thousand distinct CDR3 sequences, more than 12% seen once. The sample consisted of blood. Every receptor here comes from a woman aged 25 to 45 with Graves' ophthalmopathy.

This clonotype came up many times. The V and J genes are TRBV28 and TRBJ1-2; D may be TRBD1 (5 bases). Trimming removed 5 bases at V and 8 bases at J, with 12 bases between. Germline CDR1 is MDHEN and CDR2 is SYDVKM. CDR3 length: 12 residues. CDR3 region: CASSESWGGYTF. The CDR3 DNA sequence: TGTGCCAGCAGTGAGTCCTGGGGGGGCTACACCTTC.

This clonotype was counted at least ten times. This chain uses TRBV14 with TRBJ2-7; no clear D. V lost 2 bases to trimming and J lost 2 bases, with 13 bases between them. The CDR3 runs 15 residues. The germline V gene encodes CDR1 SGHDN and CDR2 FVKESK. Here the CDR3 reads CASSQRDPLAYEQYF. CDR3 in DNA: TGTGCCAGCAGCCAACGAGACCCCCTAGCCTACGAGCAGTACTTC.

The CDR3 DNA reads TGTGCCAGCAGCCCTCCGGGGTCCTTACTGGGTGGTGAGCAGTTCTTC. This encodes CASSPPGSLLGGEQFF. V gene TRBV7-2 combines with J gene TRBJ2-1, with D possibly TRBD2 on 5 matching bases. The germline CDR1 and CDR2 sequences are SGHTA and FQGNSA. The CDR3 is 16 residues long. Trimming left V 5 bases short and J 9 bases short, with 23 bases between.